This record looks at one T cell receptor beta chain sequence and its context. Its antigen is still unknown. The data were taken from a study of T cell responses to AZD1222 COVID-19 vaccine. Points from the study as a whole: Sampled repertoires all dated from after the peak T cell response. Two AZD1222 doses significantly raised spike-specific TCR breadth and depth over controls. Vaccine-associated CD4 TCRs ranged over spike, dominating at 160-218 and 743-854. Reports indicate that nearly half of spike-specific TCRs are directed at unmutated variant regions.

J lost 1 base, V lost 5 bases, and 5 bases had no gene match. The CDR3 has 14 amino acids. From germline, CDR1 is LNHDA and CDR2 SQIVND (reference sequence). Clones were sequenced by immunoSEQ multiplex PCR, and TCRdb holds only the in-frame ones, with some missing. The sample comprises about 110,000 clones, approximately 90% of which are singletons, and over 12% rests with the top ten. Here the sequenced sample was peripheral blood, taken 28 days after the second AZD1222 dose. This TCR came from an adult who received the AZD1222 COVID-19 vaccine. The chain recombines TRBV19 with TRBJ2-7, with TRBD1 matching over 7 bases. The CDR3 DNA follows: TGTGCCAGTAGTGTTACAGGGGTATCCTACGAGCAGTACTTC. Translating it yields CASSVTGVSYEQYF.